A few counts support the clone carrying this TCR beta chain. The antigen is unknown. TCRdb redid the calling of the 5' RACE reads with MiXCR, one entry per CDR3 protein. The sample yields approximately 530,000 distinct CDR3 sequences, around 22% seen once. This sample was taken from a study of identical twins. Study-wide results and limits: Analyses of zero insertions could be partly confounded by invariant MAIT and iNKT cells. Insertion counts were lower in abundant cord blood beta clonotypes, a trend that memory repertoires did not show. A cross-sectional statistical analysis, not follow-up of the same donors, supported the conclusions. Twin sharing of out-of-frame TCR alpha was underestimated by models in monozygotic pairs.

CDR1 is SGHAT and CDR2 is FQNNGV in the germline V gene. With V trimmed by 4 bases and J by 4 bases, 1 base remained unmatched. The length of the CDR3 is 12 residues. Separately, the same data were catalogued under a study of yellow fever vaccine responses in identical twins.

The chain uses TRBV11-2 and TRBJ2-7, with 7 nucleotides matching TRBD1. The sequence came from a woman aged 18-30 years in good health. The sequencing input was CD4+ T cells sorted from blood. CDR3 amino acids: CASSSTGYEQYV. In DNA, the CDR3 is TGTGCCAGCAGCTCGACAGGGTACGAGCAGTACGTC.